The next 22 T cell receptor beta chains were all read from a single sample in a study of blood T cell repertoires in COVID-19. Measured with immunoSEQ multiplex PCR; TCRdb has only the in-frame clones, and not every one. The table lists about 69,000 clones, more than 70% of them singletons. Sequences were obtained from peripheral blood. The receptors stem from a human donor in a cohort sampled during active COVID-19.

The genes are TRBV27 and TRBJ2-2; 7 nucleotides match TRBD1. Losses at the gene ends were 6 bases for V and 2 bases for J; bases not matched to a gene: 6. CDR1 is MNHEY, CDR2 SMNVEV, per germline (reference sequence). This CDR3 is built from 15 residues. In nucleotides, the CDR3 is TGTGCCAGCAGCCAGGGACAGAGAAACACCGGGGAGCTGTTTTTT. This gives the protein CASSQGQRNTGELFF.

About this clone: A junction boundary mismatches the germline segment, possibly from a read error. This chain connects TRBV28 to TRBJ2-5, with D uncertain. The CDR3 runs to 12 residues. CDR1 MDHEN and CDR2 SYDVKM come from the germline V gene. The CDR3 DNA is TGTGCGAGCAGCCTCGCCGAGGAGACCCAGTACTTC. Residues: CASSLAEETQYF.

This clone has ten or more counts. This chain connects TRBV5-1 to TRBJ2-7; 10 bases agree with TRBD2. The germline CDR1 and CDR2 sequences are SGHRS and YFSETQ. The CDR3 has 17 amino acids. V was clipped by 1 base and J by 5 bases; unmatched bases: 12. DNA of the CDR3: TGCGCCAGCAGCTTGCGAGCTAGCGGGAGTTTTTCCCACGAGCAGTACTTC. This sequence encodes CASSLRASGSFSHEQYF.

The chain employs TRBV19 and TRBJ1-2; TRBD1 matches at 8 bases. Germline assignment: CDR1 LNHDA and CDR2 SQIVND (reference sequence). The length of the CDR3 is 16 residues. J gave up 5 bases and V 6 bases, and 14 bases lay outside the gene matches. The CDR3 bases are TGTGCCAGTAGATGGACAGGGATGGGGGCAGGGTATGGCTACACCTTC. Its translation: CASRWTGMGAGYGYTF.

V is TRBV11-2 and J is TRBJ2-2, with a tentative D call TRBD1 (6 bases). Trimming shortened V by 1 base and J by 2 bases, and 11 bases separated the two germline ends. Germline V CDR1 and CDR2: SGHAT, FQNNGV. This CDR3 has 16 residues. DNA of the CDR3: TGTGCCAGCAGCTTAGGAAACAGGGTTAACACCGGGGAGCTGTTTTTT. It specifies CASSLGNRVNTGELFF.

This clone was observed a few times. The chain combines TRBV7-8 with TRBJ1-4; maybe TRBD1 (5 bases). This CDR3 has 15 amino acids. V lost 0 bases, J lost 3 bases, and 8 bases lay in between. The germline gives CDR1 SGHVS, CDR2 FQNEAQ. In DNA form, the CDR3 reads TGTGCCAGCAGCTTAGCGGGGGGGTCTAATGAAAAACTGTTTTTT. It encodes CASSLAGGSNEKLFF. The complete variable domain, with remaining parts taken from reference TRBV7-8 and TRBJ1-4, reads GAGVSQSPRYKVAKRGQDVALRCDPISGHVSLFWYQQALGQGPEFLTYFQNEAQLDKSGLPSDRFFAERPEGSVSTLKIQRTQQEDSAVYLCASSLAGGSNEKLFFGSGTQLSVL.

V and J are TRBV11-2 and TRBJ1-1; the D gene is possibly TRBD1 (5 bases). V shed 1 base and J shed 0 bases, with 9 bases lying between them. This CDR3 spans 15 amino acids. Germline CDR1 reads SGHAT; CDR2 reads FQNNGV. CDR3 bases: TGTGCCAGCAGCTTAGCGGGGGTGGTGAACACTGAAGCTTTCTTT. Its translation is CASSLAGVVNTEAFF.

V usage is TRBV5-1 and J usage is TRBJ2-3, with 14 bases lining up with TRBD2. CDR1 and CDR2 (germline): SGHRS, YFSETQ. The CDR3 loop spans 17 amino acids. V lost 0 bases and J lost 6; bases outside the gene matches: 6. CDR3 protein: CASSLDGTSGSSDTQYF. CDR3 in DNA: TGCGCCAGCAGCTTGGATGGGACTAGCGGGAGTTCGGATACGCAGTATTTT.

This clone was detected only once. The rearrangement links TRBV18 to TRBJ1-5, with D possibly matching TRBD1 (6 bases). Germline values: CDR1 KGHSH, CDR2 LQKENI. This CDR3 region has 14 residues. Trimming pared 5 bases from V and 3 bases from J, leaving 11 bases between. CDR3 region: CASSARQDNQPQHF. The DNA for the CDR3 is TGTGCCAGCTCAGCACGACAGGACAATCAGCCCCAGCATTTT.

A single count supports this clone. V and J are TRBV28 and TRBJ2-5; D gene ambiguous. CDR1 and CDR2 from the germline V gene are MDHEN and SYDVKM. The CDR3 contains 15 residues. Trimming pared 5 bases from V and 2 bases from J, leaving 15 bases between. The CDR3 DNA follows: TGTGCCAGCAGTCCAAATCCCGCGGTACAAGAGACCCAGTACTTC. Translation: CASSPNPAVQETQYF.

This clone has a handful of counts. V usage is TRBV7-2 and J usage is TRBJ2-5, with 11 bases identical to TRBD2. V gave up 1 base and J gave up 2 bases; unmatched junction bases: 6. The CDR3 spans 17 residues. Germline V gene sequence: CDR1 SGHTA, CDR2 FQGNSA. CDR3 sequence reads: CASSLGGLAEVQETQYF. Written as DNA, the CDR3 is TGTGCCAGCAGCTTAGGGGGACTAGCGGAAGTACAAGAGACCCAGTACTTC.

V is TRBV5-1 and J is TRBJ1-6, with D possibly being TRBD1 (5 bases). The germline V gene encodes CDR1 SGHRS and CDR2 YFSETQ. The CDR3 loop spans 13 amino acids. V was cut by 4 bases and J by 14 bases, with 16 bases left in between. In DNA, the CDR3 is TGCGCCAGCAGCCCGGGGGATGGGACGGCCCTCCACTTT. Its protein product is CASSPGDGTALHF.

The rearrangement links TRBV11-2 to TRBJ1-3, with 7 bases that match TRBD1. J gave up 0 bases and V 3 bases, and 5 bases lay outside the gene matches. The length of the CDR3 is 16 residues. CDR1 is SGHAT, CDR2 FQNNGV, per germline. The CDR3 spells CASSFSTGDSGNTIYF. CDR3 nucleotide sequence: TGTGCCAGCAGCTTCAGTACAGGGGACTCTGGAAACACCATATATTTT.

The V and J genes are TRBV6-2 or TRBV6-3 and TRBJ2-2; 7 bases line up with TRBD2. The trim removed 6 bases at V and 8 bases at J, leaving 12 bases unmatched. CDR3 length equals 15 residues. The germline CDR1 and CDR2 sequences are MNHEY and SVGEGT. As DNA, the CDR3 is TGTGCCAGCAGCCTCGGGACTACTTACGGGGGGGAGCTGTTTTTT. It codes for CASSLGTTYGGELFF.

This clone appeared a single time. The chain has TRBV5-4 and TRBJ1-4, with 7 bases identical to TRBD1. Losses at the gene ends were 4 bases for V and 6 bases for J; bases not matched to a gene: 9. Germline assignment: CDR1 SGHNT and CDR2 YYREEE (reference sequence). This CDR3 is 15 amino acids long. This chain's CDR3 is CASSARQGRDEKLFF. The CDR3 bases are TGTGCCAGCAGCGCGCGACAGGGCAGAGATGAAAAACTGTTTTTT.

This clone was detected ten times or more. This CDR3 is CASSWAGDNTGELFF. The CDR3 DNA is TGTGCCAGCAGCTGGGCAGGGGACAACACCGGGGAGCTGTTTTTT. The chain carries TRBV5-4 and TRBJ2-2; D might be TRBD1 (6 bases). With 3 bases removed from V and 2 bases from J, the gap between germline ends came to 11 bases. CDR1 SGHNT and CDR2 YYREEE come from the germline V gene (reference sequence). The CDR3 is 15 residues long.

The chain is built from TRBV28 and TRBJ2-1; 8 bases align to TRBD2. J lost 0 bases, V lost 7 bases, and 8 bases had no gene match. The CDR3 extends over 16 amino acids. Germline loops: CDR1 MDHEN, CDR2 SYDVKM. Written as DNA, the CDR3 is TGTGCCAGCACTGAATCGGGACTAGACTCCTACAATGAGCAGTTCTTC. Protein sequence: CASTESGLDSYNEQFF.

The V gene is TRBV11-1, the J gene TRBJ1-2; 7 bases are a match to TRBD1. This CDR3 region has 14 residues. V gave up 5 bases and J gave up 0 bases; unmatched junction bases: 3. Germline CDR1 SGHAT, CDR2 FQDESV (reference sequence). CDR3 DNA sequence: TGTGCCAGCAGCCCAGGGGGTTCTAACTATGGCTACACCTTC. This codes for CASSPGGSNYGYTF.

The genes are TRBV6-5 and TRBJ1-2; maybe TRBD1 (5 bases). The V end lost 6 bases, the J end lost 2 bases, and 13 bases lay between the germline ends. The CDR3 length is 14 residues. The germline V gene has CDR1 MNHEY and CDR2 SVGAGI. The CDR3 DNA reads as TGTGCCAGCAGACCTTCGGGGGGAAACTATGGCTACACCTTC. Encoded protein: CASRPSGGNYGYTF.

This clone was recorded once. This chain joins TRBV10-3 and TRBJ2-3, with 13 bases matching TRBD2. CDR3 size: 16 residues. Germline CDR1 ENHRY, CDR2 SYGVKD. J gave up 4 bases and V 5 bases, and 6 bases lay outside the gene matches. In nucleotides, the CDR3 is TGTGCCATCAGTAGAGGACTAGCGGGAGTGTCAGATACGCAGTATTTT. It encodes CAISRGLAGVSDTQYF.

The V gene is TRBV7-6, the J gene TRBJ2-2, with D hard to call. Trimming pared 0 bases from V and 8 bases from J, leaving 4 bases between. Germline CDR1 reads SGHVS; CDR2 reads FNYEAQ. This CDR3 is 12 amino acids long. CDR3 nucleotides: TGTGCCAGCAGCTTAGCCGGGGGGGAGCTGTTTTTT. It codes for CASSLAGGELFF.

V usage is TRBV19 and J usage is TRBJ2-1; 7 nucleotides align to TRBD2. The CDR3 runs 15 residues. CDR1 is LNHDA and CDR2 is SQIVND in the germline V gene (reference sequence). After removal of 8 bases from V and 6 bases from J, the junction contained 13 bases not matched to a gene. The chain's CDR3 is CASEETWGGRNEQFF. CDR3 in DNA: TGTGCCAGTGAAGAAACATGGGGGGGACGCAATGAGCAGTTCTTC.